The clone carrying this T cell receptor beta chain was observed at least ten times. This sample was included in a study of early T cells in non-severe SARS-CoV-2 infection. Overall study: Chains from this unsorted whole-blood bulk RNA could not be paired.

TCRdb re-called the 5' RACE reads through MiXCR, storing one row per CDR3 protein. The profile covers some 24,000 distinct CDR3 sequences, with approximately 4.5% appearing a single time and approximately 15% taken by the ten largest. V shed 5 bases and J shed 8 bases, with 22 bases lying between them. CDR1 is SGHTA and CDR2 is FQGNSA in the germline V gene. CDR3 size: 16 residues. Sequenced sample: whole blood. V is TRBV7-2 and J is TRBJ2-1, with D possibly TRBD2 on 5 matching bases. The clonotype comes from an adult who was a healthcare worker with PCR-confirmed SARS-CoV-2 infection or an uninfected control (not recorded which). The CDR3 DNA is TGTGCCAGCAGCCGCGGGCAGGTCGAAAACGGTCATGAGCAGTTCTTC. It encodes CASSRGQVENGHEQFF.